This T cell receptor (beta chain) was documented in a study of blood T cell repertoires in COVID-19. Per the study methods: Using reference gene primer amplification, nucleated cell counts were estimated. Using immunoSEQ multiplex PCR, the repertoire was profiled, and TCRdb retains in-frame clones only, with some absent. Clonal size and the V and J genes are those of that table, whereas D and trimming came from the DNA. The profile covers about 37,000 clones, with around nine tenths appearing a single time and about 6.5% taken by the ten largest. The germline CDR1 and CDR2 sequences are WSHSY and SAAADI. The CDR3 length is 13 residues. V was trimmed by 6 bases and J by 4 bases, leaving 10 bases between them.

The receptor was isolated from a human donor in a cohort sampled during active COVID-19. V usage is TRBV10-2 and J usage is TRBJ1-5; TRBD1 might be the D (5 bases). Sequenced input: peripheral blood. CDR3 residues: CASSEQVNQPQHF. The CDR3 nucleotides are TGCGCCAGCAGCGAACAGGTAAATCAGCCCCAGCATTTT.